What follows are 29 T cell receptor beta chains derived from one specimen sequenced in a study of beta chain features in type 1 diabetes. The entirety of the isolated RNA underwent reverse transcription, so expressed TCRB transcripts were sequenced. Sequencing used immunoSEQ multiplex PCR; TCRdb keeps in-frame clones, though not all of them. This table holds about 220,000 clones, 9.5% to 13% found once. Sample: central memory CD4+ T cells from blood. These receptor sequences come from a man between 18 and 29 years old in good health.

The table lists this clone with many counts. The chain links TRBV10-3 to TRBJ2-6; D gene uncertain. The CDR3 extends over 15 amino acids. Germline V gene data show CDR1 as ENHRY and CDR2 as SYGVKD. V lost 4 bases and J lost 0, with 7 bases in between. The CDR3 loop reads CAISGSFSGANVLTF. DNA of the CDR3: TGTGCCATCAGTGGAAGTTTCTCTGGGGCCAACGTCCTGACTTTC.

This clone appeared a few times. This sequence joins TRBV6-4 and TRBJ2-1; the match to TRBD1 covers 7 bases. This CDR3 comprises 14 residues. J lost 0 bases, V lost 10 bases, and 6 bases had no gene match. From germline, CDR1 is MRHNA and CDR2 SNTAGT. In DNA, the CDR3 is TGTGCCACCAAAAGGGACAGCTCCTACAATGAGCAGTTCTTC. This translates into CATKRDSSYNEQFF.

This clone was picked up a small number of times. The chain carries TRBV7-6 and TRBJ2-7; TRBD1 aligns across 7 bases. The CDR3 spans 13 residues. Germline loops: CDR1 SGHVS, CDR2 FNYEAQ. The J segment lost 6 bases and the V segment lost 4 bases, leaving 6 bases of the junction unmatched. CDR3 amino acids: CASSSDRVGEQYF. In DNA form, the CDR3 reads TGTGCCAGCAGCTCAGACAGGGTTGGCGAGCAGTACTTC.

This clone has more than one count but fewer than ten. The V gene is TRBV4-1, the J gene TRBJ1-1; no definite D call. This CDR3 is built from 13 residues. Trimming removed 0 bases at V and 7 bases at J, with 9 bases between. Germline lookup yields CDR1 MGHRA and CDR2 YSYEKL. The CDR3 DNA reads as TGCGCCAGCAGCCAAGAAGAGGGATATGAAGCTTTCTTT. It yields the protein CASSQEEGYEAFF.

This clone showed up many times. The CDR3 sequence is CAIRPTQDGYTF. The CDR3 nucleotides are TGTGCCATCAGACCGACACAAGATGGCTACACCTTC. The J gene is TRBJ1-2, the V gene TRBV10-3; D gene unclear. CDR1 is ENHRY and CDR2 is SYGVKD in the germline V gene. The CDR3 spans 12 residues. The V end was cut by 6 bases, the J end by 6 bases, with 11 bases between.

The chain carries TRBV20-1 and TRBJ2-3; no clear D gene. Germline V CDR1 and CDR2: DFQATT, SNEGSKA (reference sequence). V lost 7 bases and J 5 bases, leaving 10 bases between the germline ends. The CDR3 covers 11 residues. For the CDR3, the DNA is TGCAGTGTTAGTCCGGGAGATACGCAGTATTTT. Residues: CSVSPGDTQYF.

This clone was seen more than once but under ten times. This chain uses TRBV7-8 with TRBJ2-7; unclear D gene. This CDR3 has 14 amino acids. The ends were cut back, 4 bases at V and 2 bases at J, with 12 bases in the middle. Germline V gives CDR1 SGHVS, CDR2 FQNEAQ. The CDR3 sequence: CASSYLLVPYEQYF. CDR3 coding DNA: TGTGCCAGCAGCTATCTTCTAGTTCCCTACGAGCAGTACTTC.

The chain couples TRBV7-6 to TRBJ2-7; no firm D call. Germline CDR1 is SGHVS and CDR2 is FNYEAQ. Trimming took off 5 bases at V and 2 bases at J, with 10 bases between the two ends. The CDR3 runs to 13 residues. DNA of the CDR3: TGTGCCAGCAGCGAGGACGGACCCTACGAGCAGTACTTC. Amino acid sequence: CASSEDGPYEQYF.

The chain links TRBV7-3 to TRBJ2-3; D is undetermined. The CDR3 runs to 15 residues. V lost 6 bases and J 2 bases, leaving 15 bases between the germline ends. Per germline, CDR1 SGHTA and CDR2 FQGTGA. CDR3 region: CASSHTIVITDTQYF. CDR3 coding DNA: TGTGCCAGCAGTCATACCATAGTAATCACAGATACGCAGTATTTT. The full variable domain, rest sourced from reference TRBV7-3 and TRBJ2-3, is GAGVSQTPSNKVTEKGKYVELRCDPISGHTALYWYRQSLGQGPEFLIYFQGTGAADDSGLPNDRFFAVRPEGSVSTLKIQRTERGDSAVYLCASSHTIVITDTQYFGPGTRLTVL.

In its sample, this clone was seen a few times. The chain combines TRBV7-2 with TRBJ2-2; D remains unclear. CDR3 size: 13 residues. Trimming removed 5 bases from V and 6 bases from J, with 10 bases in between. The germline V gene has CDR1 SGHTA and CDR2 FQGNSA. The CDR3 DNA follows: TGTGCCAGCAGCCGCTCGTCGGCCGGGGAGCTGTTTTTT. Translated, it gives CASSRSSAGELFF.

This chain connects TRBV5-4 to TRBJ1-2, with D uncertain. This CDR3 spans 12 amino acids. Germline-derived CDR1 and CDR2 are SGHNT and YYREEE (reference sequence). Trimming cost V 0 bases and J 4 bases, with 4 bases left between them. The CDR3 DNA sequence: TGTGCCAGCAGCTTGGAAAGCTATGGCTACACCTTC. This gives the protein CASSLESYGYTF.

This clone was counted between two and nine times. V gene TRBV15 combines with J gene TRBJ2-2, with unresolved D. The V gene lost 0 bases and the J gene lost 6 bases, with 5 bases spanning the gap. Looked up from germline, CDR1 is LNHNV and CDR2 is YYDKDF (reference sequence). The CDR3 runs 13 residues. The chain's CDR3 is CATSRDQAGELFF. CDR3 DNA: TGTGCCACCAGCAGAGACCAGGCCGGGGAGCTGTTTTTT. Full variable domain (missing parts from reference TRBV15 and TRBJ2-2): DAMVIQNPRYQVTQFGKPVTLSCSQTLNHNVMYWYQQKSSQAPKLLFHYYDKDFNNEADTPDNFQSRRPNTSFCFLDIRSPGLGDTAMYLCATSRDQAGELFFGEGSRLTVL.

J is TRBJ1-4 and V is TRBV15; D unclear. This CDR3 comprises 15 residues. V was cut by 0 bases and J by 5 bases, with 10 bases left in between. Germline V lookup: CDR1 LNHNV, CDR2 YYDKDF (reference sequence). CDR3 bases: TGTGCCACCAGCAGAGATCGGGCAGAAAATGAAAAACTGTTTTTT. Amino acids: CATSRDRAENEKLFF.

The chain is built from TRBV7-9 and TRBJ2-1; 8 bases are shared with TRBD2. J gave up 8 bases and V 1 base, and 13 bases lay outside the gene matches. The CDR3 spans 17 residues. Germline CDR1 and CDR2: SEHNR and FQNEAQ (reference sequence). CDR3 sequence (DNA): TGTGCCAGCAGCTTAGGGACGGCATTAGCGGGATACGATGAGCAGTTCTTC. This codes for CASSLGTALAGYDEQFF.

The genes are TRBV5-1 and TRBJ1-2; D is undetermined. The CDR3 length is 13 residues. V was shortened by 0 bases and J by 4 bases, with 7 bases between the two germline ends. From germline, CDR1 is SGHRS and CDR2 YFSETQ. As DNA, the CDR3 is TGCGCCAGCAGCTTGGACAGTTCCTATGGCTACACCTTC. Protein product: CASSLDSSYGYTF.

The chain combines TRBV5-4 with TRBJ2-7; the D is unclear. From germline, CDR1 is SGHNT and CDR2 YYREEE (reference sequence). Trimming shortened V by 7 bases and J by 0 bases, and 11 bases separated the two germline ends. The CDR3 length is 13 residues. The chain's CDR3 is CASGWETSYEQYF. The CDR3 DNA reads TGTGCCAGCGGATGGGAAACCTCCTACGAGCAGTACTTC.

In its sample, this clone was seen a few times. This rearrangement joins TRBV30 to TRBJ2-1; TRBD2 matches 9 bases. Germline CDR1 reads GTSNPN; CDR2 reads SVGIG (reference sequence). The CDR3 contains 19 residues. The trim removed 2 bases at V and 8 bases at J, leaving 22 bases unmatched. The CDR3 bases are TGTGCCTGGAGTAGGGTTAGTCCAGCGGGAGGCTGGGGAGGCGATGAGCAGTTCTTC. Its protein is CAWSRVSPAGGWGGDEQFF.

This clone was seen only a few times. The chain has TRBV29-1 and TRBJ1-1; a possible D gene is TRBD1 (6 bases). The CDR3 is 13 residues long. Deletions cut 4 bases from V and 1 base from J, with 10 bases between. The germline V gene encodes CDR1 SQVTM and CDR2 ANQGSEA. This CDR3 reads CSVAPQGNTEAFF. The CDR3 DNA sequence: TGCAGCGTTGCACCACAGGGGAACACTGAAGCTTTCTTT.

This clone was counted once. A far larger clone is one base from this, pointing to a likely read error. V and J are TRBV11-2 and TRBJ2-1, with TRBD2 matching over 8 bases. V shed 1 base and J 2 bases; nucleotides not matched to a gene: 4. Germline CDR1 reads SGHAT; CDR2 reads FQNNGV. The CDR3 runs to 16 residues. The CDR3, as DNA: TGTGCCAGCAGCTTAGCGCTAGCGGGTACCTACAATGAGCAGTTCTTC. The encoded protein is CASSLALAGTYNEQFF.

The chain links TRBV10-3 to TRBJ1-1; TRBD1 matches 9 bases. Germline V gives CDR1 ENHRY, CDR2 SYGVKD. V lost 5 bases and J lost 3; bases outside the gene matches: 4. CDR3 length: 14 amino acids. In DNA, the CDR3 is TGTGCCATCAGTATTACAGGGGGCGACACTGAAGCTTTCTTT. This codes for CAISITGGDTEAFF.

The chain carries TRBV13 and TRBJ2-3; 16 nucleotides align to TRBD2. Unmatched junction bases numbered 7, after V lost 4 bases and J lost 0 bases. Germline V gene lookup returns CDR1 PRHDT and CDR2 FYEKMQ (reference sequence). The CDR3 totals 19 residues. CDR3 coding DNA: TGTGCCAGCAGCTCCCAGCGGGGACTAGCGGGGGGGAGCACAGATACGCAGTATTTT. This codes for CASSSQRGLAGGSTDTQYF.

This clone was detected a few times. The CDR3 sequence: CSVGWSNEKLFF. The CDR3 DNA reads as TGCAGCGTAGGGTGGAGTAATGAAAAACTGTTTTTT. The chain carries TRBV29-1 and TRBJ1-4; D unresolved. CDR3 length equals 12 residues. Germline V gives CDR1 SQVTM, CDR2 ANQGSEA. Trimming removed 6 bases from V and 4 bases from J, with 9 bases in between.

This clone turned up a few times. This chain joins TRBV2 and TRBJ2-7, with 12 bases aligning to TRBD2. CDR1 SNHLY and CDR2 FYNNEI come from the germline V gene. The CDR3 is 14 amino acids. V trimming: 4 bases; J trimming: 6 bases; junction bases outside the gene matches: 4. The CDR3 DNA reads as TGTGCCAGCAGTGTGACTAGCGGGAGCTCCGAGCAGTACTTC. As protein: CASSVTSGSSEQYF.

This clone was seen more than once but under ten times. The rearrangement links TRBV27 to TRBJ2-3; 9 nucleotides agree with TRBD1. This CDR3 contains 18 residues. Looked up from germline, CDR1 is MNHEY and CDR2 is SMNVEV (reference sequence). V shed 8 bases and J 5 bases; nucleotides not matched to a gene: 20. The CDR3 DNA is TGTGCCAGCGTTGGGACAGGGCACCGGATGGCAAGTCTAGATACGCAGTATTTT. This codes for CASVGTGHRMASLDTQYF.

This chain links TRBV7-9 with TRBJ2-2, with D unclear. Germline V lookup: CDR1 SEHNR, CDR2 FQNEAQ (reference sequence). V lost 7 bases to trimming and J lost 3 bases, with 18 bases between them. The CDR3 contains 16 residues. The CDR3 coding sequence is TGTGCCAGCACTACCCGACGGCCCCCGGACACCGGGGAGCTGTTTTTT. This translates into CASTTRRPPDTGELFF.

The chain is built from TRBV11-1 and TRBJ1-1; TRBD1 might be the D (5 bases). CDR3 length: 14 amino acids. Germline V gene data show CDR1 as SGHAT and CDR2 as FQDESV (reference sequence). V gave up 5 bases and J gave up 2 bases, with 12 bases separating them. DNA of the CDR3: TGTGCCAGCAGCCATGACAGTTTTAACACTGAAGCTTTCTTT. Its translation: CASSHDSFNTEAFF. Drawing the rest from reference TRBV11-1 and TRBJ1-1, the complete variable domain is EAEVAQSPRYKITEKSQAVAFWCDPISGHATLYWYRQILGQGPELLVQFQDESVVDDSQLPKDRFSAERLKGVDSTLKIQPAELGDSAMYLCASSHDSFNTEAFFGQGTRLTVV.

There are many counts of this clone. The V gene is TRBV29-1, the J gene TRBJ2-1; TRBD1 is a possible D gene (7 bases). There are 15 residues in the CDR3. Germline values: CDR1 SQVTM, CDR2 ANQGSEA. The ends were cut back, 4 bases at V and 10 bases at J, with 23 bases in the middle. The CDR3 coding sequence is TGCAGCGTTGGAGGTGTAGCAGGGGGGTATGAAGAGCAGTTCTTC. This sequence encodes CSVGGVAGGYEEQFF.

This chain uses TRBV10-3 with TRBJ2-3; unclear D gene. The CDR3 is 17 amino acids. With 4 bases removed from V and 2 bases from J, the gap between germline ends came to 19 bases. The germline V gene has CDR1 ENHRY and CDR2 SYGVKD. CDR3 residues: CAISVPPRADYTDTQYF. The DNA for the CDR3 is TGTGCCATCAGTGTCCCCCCCCGGGCGGATTACACAGATACGCAGTATTTT.

In its sample, this clone was seen a few times. A much larger clone is a single base away; this may be a read error. The sample holds other DNA sequences that translate to the same CDR3. The rearrangement joins TRBV6-5 to TRBJ2-1; D is uncertain. The germline CDR1 and CDR2 sequences are MNHEY and SVGAGI. This CDR3 spans 14 amino acids. The V gene lost 5 bases and the J gene lost 0 bases, with 8 bases spanning the gap. CDR3 in amino acids: CASSDWSSYNEQFF. DNA of the CDR3: TGTGCCAGCAGTGACTGGAGCTCCTACAATGAGCAGTTCTTC.